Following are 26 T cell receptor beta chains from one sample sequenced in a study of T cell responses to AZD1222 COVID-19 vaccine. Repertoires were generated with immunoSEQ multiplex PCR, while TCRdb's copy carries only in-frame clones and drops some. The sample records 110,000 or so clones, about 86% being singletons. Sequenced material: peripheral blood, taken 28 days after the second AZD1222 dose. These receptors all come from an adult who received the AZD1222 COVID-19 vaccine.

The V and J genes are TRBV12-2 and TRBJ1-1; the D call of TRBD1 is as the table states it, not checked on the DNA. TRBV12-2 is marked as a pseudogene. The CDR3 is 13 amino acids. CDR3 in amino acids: CASRVGGQRKAFF. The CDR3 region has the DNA TGTGCAAGTCGCGTCGGGGGACAGAGAAAGGCTTTCTTT.

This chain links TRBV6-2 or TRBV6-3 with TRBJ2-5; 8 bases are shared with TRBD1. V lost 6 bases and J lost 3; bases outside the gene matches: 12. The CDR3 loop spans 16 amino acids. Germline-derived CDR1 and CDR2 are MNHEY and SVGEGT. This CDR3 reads CASSKIGQGRKETQYF. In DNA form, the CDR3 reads TGTGCCAGCAGCAAGATCGGACAGGGTAGGAAAGAGACCCAGTACTTC.

Here the CDR3 DNA reads TGTGCCAGCAGCTTATTCAGCGGGACCCTAAACTATGGCTACACCTTC. It yields the protein CASSLFSGTLNYGYTF. V usage is TRBV7-9 and J usage is TRBJ1-2; weak D call: TRBD1 (5 bases). CDR1 and CDR2 (germline): SEHNR, FQNEAQ (reference sequence). CDR3 length equals 16 residues. V was shortened by 2 bases and J by 2 bases, with 15 bases between the two germline ends.

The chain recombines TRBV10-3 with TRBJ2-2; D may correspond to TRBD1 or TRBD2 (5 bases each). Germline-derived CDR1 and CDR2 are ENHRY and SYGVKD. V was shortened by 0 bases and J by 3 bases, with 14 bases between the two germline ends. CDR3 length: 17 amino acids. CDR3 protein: CAISESLRWDDTGELFF. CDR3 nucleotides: TGTGCCATCAGTGAGTCGCTCAGGTGGGACGACACCGGGGAGCTGTTTTTT.

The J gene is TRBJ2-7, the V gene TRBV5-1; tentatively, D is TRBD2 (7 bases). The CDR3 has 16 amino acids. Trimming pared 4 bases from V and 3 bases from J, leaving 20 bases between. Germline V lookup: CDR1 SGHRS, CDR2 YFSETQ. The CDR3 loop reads CASSHRWGRGNYEQYF. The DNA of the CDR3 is TGCGCCAGCAGCCACCGGTGGGGGCGGGGGAACTACGAGCAGTACTTC.

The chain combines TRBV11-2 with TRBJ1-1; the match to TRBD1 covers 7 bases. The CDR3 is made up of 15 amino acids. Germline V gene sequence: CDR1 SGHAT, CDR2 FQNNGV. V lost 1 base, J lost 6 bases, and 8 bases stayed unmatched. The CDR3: CASSLVWDRFSEAFF. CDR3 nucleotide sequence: TGTGCCAGCAGCTTAGTCTGGGACAGATTTTCTGAAGCTTTCTTT.

The CDR3 loop reads CASGGQGAFGGGYTF. For the CDR3, the DNA is TGTGCCAGCGGCGGACAGGGGGCGTTCGGCGGGGGCTACACCTTC. The chain recombines TRBV27 with TRBJ1-2, with TRBD1 identical over 11 bases. The germline gives CDR1 MNHEY, CDR2 SMNVEV (reference sequence). This CDR3 region has 15 residues. With V trimmed by 8 bases and J by 8 bases, 13 bases remained unmatched.

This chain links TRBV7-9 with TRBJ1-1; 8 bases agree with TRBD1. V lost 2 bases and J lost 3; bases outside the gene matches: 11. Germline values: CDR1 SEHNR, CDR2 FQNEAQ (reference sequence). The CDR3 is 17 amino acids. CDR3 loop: CASSLRRQGAVDTEAFF. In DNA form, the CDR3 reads TGTGCCAGCAGCTTACGGCGGCAGGGGGCGGTGGACACTGAAGCTTTCTTT.

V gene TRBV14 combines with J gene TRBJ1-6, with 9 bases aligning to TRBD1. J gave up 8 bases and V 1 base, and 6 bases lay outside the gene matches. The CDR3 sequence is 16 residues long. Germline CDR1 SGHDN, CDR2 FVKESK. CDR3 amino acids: CASSQAGTGNYSPLHF. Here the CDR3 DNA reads TGTGCCAGCAGCCAAGCCGGGACAGGGAACTATTCACCCCTCCACTTT.

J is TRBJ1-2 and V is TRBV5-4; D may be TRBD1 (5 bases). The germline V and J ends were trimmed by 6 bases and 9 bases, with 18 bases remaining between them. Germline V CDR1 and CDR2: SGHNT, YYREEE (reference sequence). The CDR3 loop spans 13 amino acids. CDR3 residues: CASTLVGGARYTF. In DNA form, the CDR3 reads TGTGCCAGCACCCTGGTGGGAGGGGCTCGCTACACCTTC.

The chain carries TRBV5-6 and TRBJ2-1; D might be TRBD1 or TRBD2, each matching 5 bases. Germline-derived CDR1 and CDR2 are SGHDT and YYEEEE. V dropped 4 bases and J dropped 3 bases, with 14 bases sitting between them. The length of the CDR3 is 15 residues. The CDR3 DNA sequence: TGTGCCAGCAGCCAGCAGGGCGGGTTCTACAATGAGCAGTTCTTC. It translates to CASSQQGGFYNEQFF.

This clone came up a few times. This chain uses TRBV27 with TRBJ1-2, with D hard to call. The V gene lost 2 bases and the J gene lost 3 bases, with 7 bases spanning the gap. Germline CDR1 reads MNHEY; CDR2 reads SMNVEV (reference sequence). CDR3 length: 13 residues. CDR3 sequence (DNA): TGTGCCAGCAGTTTACGAGGGTACTATGGCTACACCTTC. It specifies CASSLRGYYGYTF.

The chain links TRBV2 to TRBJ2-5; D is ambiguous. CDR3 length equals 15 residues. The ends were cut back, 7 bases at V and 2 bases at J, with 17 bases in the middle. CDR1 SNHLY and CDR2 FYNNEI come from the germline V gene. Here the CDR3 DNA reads TGTGCCAGCATCCCCTCATGGGGATCTCAAGAGACCCAGTACTTC. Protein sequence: CASIPSWGSQETQYF.

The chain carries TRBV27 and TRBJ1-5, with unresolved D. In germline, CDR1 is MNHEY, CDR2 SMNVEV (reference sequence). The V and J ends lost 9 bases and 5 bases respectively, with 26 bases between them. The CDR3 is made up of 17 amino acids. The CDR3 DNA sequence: TGTGCCAGTGCAAGAATCAGCGGCCTACCACTGGATCAGCCCCAGCATTTT. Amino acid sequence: CASARISGLPLDQPQHF.

The DNA for the CDR3 is TGTGCCAGCAGCCGAGACCGGAGCGGGAGGGCCAGCACCGGGGAGCTGTTTTTT. This codes for CASSRDRSGRASTGELFF. V is TRBV7-8 and J is TRBJ2-2, with TRBD2 identical over 10 bases. The V and J ends lost 5 bases and 4 bases, in that order; junction bases with no gene match: 13. Germline loops: CDR1 SGHVS, CDR2 FQNEAQ. The CDR3 runs to 18 residues.

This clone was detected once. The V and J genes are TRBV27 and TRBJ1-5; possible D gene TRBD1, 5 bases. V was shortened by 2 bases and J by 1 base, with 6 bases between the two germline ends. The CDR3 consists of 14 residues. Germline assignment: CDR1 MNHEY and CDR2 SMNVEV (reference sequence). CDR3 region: CASSLRGSNQPQHF. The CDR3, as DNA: TGTGCCAGCAGTTTACGGGGGAGCAATCAGCCCCAGCATTTT.

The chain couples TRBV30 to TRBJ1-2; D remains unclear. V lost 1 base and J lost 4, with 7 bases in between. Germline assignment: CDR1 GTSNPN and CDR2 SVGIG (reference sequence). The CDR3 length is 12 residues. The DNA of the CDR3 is TGTGCCTGGAGTGGCGTTGGCTATGGCTACACCTTC. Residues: CAWSGVGYGYTF.

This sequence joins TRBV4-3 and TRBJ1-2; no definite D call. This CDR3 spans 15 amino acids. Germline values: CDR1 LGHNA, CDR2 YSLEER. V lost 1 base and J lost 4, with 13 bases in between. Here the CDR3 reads CASSQGAMRRYGYTF. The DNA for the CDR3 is TGCGCCAGCAGCCAAGGAGCCATGCGCCGCTATGGCTACACCTTC.

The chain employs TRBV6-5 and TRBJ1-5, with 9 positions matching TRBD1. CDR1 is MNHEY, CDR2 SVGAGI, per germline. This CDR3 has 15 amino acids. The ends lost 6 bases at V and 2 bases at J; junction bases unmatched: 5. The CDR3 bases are TGTGCCAGCAGACAGGGGGCGTCTGGCAATCAGCCCCAGCATTTT. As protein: CASRQGASGNQPQHF.

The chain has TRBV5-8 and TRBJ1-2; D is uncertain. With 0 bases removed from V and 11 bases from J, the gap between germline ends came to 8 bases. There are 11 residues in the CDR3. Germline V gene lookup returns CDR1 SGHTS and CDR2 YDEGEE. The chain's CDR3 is CASSLGTRYTF. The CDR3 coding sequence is TGTGCCAGCAGCTTGGGAACGCGGTACACCTTC.

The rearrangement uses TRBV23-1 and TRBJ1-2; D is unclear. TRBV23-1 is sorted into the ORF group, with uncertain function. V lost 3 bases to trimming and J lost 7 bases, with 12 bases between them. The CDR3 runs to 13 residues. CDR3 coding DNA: TGCGCCAGCAGTCAGCCGCTGTGTCGTGGCTACACCTTC. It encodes CASSQPLCRGYTF.

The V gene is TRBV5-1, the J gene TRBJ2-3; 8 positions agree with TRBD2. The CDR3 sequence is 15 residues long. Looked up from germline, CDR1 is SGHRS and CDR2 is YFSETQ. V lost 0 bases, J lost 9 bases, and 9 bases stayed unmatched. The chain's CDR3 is CASSLDSGMHTTQYF. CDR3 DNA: TGCGCCAGCAGCTTGGATAGCGGGATGCATACCACGCAGTATTTT.

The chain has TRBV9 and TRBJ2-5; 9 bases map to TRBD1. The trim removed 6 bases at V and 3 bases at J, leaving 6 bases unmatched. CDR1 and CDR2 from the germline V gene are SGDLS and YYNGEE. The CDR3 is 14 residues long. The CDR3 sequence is CASIRTGAEETQYF. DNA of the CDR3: TGTGCCAGCATAAGGACAGGGGCGGAAGAGACCCAGTACTTC.

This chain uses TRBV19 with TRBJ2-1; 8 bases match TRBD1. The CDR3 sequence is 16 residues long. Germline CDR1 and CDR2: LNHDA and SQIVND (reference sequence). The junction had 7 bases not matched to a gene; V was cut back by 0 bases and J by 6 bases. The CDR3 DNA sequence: TGTGCCAGTAGTATAGACTGGGTGGGGACAGGCAATGAGCAGTTCTTC. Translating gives CASSIDWVGTGNEQFF.

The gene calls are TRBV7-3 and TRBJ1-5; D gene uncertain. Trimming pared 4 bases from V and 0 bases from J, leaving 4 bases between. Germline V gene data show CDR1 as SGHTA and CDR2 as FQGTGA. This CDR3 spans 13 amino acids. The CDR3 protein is CASSWDSNQPQHF. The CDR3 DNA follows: TGTGCCAGCAGCTGGGATAGCAATCAGCCCCAGCATTTT.

The DNA for the CDR3 is TGTGCCAGCCGACAGGATGAGACAGGGCCCTACGAGCAGTACTTC. It yields the protein CASRQDETGPYEQYF. The V call is TRBV6-5, the J call TRBJ2-7; the match to TRBD1 covers 7 bases. The CDR3 totals 15 residues. With V trimmed by 8 bases and J by 2 bases, 12 bases remained unmatched. The germline gives CDR1 MNHEY, CDR2 SVGAGI.